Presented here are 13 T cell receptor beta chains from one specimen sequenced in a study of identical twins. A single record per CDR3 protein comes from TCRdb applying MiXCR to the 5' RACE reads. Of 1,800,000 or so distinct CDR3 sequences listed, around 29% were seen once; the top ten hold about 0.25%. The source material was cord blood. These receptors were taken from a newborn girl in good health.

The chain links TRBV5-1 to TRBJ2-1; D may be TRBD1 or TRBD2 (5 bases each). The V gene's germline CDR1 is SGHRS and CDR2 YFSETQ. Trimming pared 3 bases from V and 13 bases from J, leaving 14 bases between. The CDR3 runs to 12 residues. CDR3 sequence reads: CASSYEKGRQFF. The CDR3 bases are TGCGCCAGCAGCTACGAAAAGGGACGACAGTTCTTC.

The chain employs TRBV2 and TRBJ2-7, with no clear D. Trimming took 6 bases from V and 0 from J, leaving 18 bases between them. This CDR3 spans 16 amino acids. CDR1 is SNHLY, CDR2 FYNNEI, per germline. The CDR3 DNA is TGTGCCAGCAGCCGCCCCCCGACGCGGTTCTCCTACGAGCAGTACTTC. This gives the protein CASSRPPTRFSYEQYF. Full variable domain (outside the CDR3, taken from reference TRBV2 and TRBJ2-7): EPEVTQTPSHQVTQMGQEVILRCVPISNHLYFYWYRQILGQKVEFLVSFYNNEISEKSEIFDDQFSVERPDGSNFTLKIRSTKLEDSAMYFCASSRPPTRFSYEQYFGPGTRLTVT.

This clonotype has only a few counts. CDR3 protein: CASSTGTQYGYTF. CDR3 nucleotide sequence: TGTGCCAGCAGTACCGGGACACAGTATGGCTACACCTTC. The rearrangement links TRBV6-2 or TRBV6-3 to TRBJ1-2, with D perhaps matching TRBD1 (6 bases). The V end was cut by 5 bases, the J end by 5 bases, with 12 bases between. This CDR3 contains 13 residues. CDR1 and CDR2 from the germline V gene are MNHEY and SVGEGT.

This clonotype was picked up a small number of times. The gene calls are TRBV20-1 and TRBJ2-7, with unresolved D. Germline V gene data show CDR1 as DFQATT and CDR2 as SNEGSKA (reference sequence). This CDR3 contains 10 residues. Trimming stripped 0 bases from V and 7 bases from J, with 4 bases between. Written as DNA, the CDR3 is TGCAGTGCTAGAGAACTGGAGCAGTACTTC. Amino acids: CSARELEQYF.

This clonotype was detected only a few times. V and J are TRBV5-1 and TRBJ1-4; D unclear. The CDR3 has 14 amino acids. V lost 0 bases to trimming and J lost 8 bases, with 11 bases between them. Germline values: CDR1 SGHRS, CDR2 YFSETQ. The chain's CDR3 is CASSLAARQEKLFF. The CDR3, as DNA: TGCGCCAGCAGCTTGGCCGCCAGGCAGGAAAAACTGTTTTTT.

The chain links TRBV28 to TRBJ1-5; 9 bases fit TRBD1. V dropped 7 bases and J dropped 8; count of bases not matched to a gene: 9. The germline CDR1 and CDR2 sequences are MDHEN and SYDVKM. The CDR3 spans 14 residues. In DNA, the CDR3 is TGTGCCAGCATGCTCGACAGGGGGACTAAGCCCCAGCATTTT. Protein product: CASMLDRGTKPQHF.

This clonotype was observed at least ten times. The CDR3 sequence: CATSAYNEQFF. The CDR3 DNA reads TGTGCCACCAGTGCCTACAATGAGCAGTTCTTC. V and J are TRBV24-1 and TRBJ2-1; D is unresolved. The CDR3 sequence is 11 residues long. The germline V gene encodes CDR1 KGHDR and CDR2 SFDVKD. V lost 5 bases to trimming and J lost 2 bases, with 0 bases between them.

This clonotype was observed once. CDR3 residues: CASSLDLPGGNTGELFF. The CDR3 coding sequence is TGTGCCAGCAGCTTAGATCTGCCCGGAGGGAACACCGGGGAGCTGTTTTTT. The chain is built from TRBV11-2 and TRBJ2-2, with D perhaps matching TRBD2 (5 bases). V lost 0 bases and J lost 1, with 12 bases in between. This CDR3 is built from 17 residues. Germline V gives CDR1 SGHAT, CDR2 FQNNGV.

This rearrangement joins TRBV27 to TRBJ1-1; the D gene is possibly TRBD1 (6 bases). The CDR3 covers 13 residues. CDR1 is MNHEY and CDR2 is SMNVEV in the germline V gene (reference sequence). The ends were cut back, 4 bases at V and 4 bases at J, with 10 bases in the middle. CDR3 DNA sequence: TGTGCCAGCAGTTACAGGGTCAGCACTGAAGCTTTCTTT. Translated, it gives CASSYRVSTEAFF.

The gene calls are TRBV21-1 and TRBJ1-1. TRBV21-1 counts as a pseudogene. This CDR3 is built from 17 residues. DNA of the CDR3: TGTGCCGGCAGCAACAAAACAACGCCCTCGATGAACACTGAAGCTTTCTTT. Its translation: CAGSNKTTPSMNTEAFF.

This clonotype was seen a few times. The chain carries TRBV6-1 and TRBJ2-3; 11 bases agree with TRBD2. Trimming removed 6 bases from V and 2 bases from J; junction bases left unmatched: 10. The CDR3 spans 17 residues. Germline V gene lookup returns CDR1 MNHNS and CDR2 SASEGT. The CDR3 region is CASRTSGGTFYTDTQYF. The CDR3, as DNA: TGTGCCAGCAGAACTAGCGGGGGCACCTTCTACACAGATACGCAGTATTTT.

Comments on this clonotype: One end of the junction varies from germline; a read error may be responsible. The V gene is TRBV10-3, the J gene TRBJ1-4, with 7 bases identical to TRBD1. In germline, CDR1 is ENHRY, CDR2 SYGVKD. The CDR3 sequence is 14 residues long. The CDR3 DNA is TGTACCATCAGGGACAGTCCAAATAATGAAAAACTGTTTTTT. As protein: CTIRDSPNNEKLFF.

The CDR3 sequence is CASSPIVGRADTQYF. CDR3 coding DNA: TGCGCCAGCAGTCCCATTGTGGGGAGGGCAGATACGCAGTATTTT. The V and J genes are TRBV10-2 and TRBJ2-3; 7 bases fit TRBD2. Trimming removed 5 bases from V and 4 bases from J; junction bases left unmatched: 9. The CDR3 length is 15 residues. Germline assignment: CDR1 WSHSY and CDR2 SAAADI.